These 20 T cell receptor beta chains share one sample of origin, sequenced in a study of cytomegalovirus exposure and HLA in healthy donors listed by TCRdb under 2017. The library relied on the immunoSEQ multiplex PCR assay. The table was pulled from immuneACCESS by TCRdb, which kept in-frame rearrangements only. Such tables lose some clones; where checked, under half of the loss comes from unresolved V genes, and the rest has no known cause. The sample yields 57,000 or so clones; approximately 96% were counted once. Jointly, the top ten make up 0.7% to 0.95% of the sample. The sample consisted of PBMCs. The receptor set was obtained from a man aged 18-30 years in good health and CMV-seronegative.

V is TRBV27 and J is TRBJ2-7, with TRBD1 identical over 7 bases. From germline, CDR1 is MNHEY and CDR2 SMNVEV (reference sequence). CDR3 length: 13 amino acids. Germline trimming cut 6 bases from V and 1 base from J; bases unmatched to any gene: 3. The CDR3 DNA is TGTGCCAGCAGCACAGGGGAATCCTACGAGCAGTACTTC. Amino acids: CASSTGESYEQYF.

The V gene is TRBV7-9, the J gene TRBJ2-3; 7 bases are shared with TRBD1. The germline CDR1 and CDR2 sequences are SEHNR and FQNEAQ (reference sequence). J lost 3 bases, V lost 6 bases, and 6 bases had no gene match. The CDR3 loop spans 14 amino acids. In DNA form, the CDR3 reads TGTGCCAGCAGGTCGTTACAGGGGACAGATACGCAGTATTTT. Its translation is CASRSLQGTDTQYF.

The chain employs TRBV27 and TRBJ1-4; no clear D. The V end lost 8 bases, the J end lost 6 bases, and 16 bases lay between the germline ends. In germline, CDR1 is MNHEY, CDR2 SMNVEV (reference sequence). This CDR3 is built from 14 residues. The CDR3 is CASLPGGQDEKLFF. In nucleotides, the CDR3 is TGTGCCAGCCTCCCAGGAGGGCAAGATGAAAAACTGTTTTTT.

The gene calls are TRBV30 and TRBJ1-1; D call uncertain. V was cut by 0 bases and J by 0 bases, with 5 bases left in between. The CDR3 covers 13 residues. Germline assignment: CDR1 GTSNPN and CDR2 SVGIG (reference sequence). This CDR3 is CAWSVSVNTEAFF. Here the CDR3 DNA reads TGTGCCTGGAGTGTATCCGTGAACACTGAAGCTTTCTTT.

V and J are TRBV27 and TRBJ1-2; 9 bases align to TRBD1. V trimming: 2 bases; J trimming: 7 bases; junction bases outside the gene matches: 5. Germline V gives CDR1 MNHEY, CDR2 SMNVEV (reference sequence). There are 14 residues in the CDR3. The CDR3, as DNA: TGTGCCAGCAGTTTAACGGGGACAGGGAGTGGCTACACCTTC. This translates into CASSLTGTGSGYTF.

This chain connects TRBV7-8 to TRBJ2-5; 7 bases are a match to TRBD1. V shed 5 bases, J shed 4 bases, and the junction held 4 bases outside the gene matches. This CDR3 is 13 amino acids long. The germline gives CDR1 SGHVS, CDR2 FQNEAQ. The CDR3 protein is CASSPNRGETQYF. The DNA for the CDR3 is TGTGCCAGCAGCCCCAACAGGGGAGAGACCCAGTACTTC.

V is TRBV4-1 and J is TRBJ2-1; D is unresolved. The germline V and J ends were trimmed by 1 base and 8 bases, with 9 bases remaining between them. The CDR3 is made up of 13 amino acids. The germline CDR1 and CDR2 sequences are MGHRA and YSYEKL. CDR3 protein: CASSQGIFDEQFF. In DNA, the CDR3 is TGCGCCAGCAGCCAAGGTATATTCGATGAGCAGTTCTTC.

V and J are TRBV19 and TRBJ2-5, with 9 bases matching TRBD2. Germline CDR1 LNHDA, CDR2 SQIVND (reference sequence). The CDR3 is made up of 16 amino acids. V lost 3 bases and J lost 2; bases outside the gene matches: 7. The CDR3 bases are TGTGCCAGTAGTATCGTTGGCGGGAGGGGTCAAGAGACCCAGTACTTC. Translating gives CASSIVGGRGQETQYF.

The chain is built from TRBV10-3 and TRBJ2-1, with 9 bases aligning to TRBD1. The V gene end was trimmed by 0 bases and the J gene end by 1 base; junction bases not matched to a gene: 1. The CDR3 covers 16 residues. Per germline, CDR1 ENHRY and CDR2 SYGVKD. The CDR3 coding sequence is TGTGCCATCAGTGAGTCCGGACAGGGGTCCTACAATGAGCAGTTCTTC. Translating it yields CAISESGQGSYNEQFF.

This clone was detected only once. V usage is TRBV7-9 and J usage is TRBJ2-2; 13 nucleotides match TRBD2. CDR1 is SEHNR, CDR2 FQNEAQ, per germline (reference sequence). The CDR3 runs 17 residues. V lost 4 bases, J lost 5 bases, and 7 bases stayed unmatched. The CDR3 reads CASSSFATSGRTGELFF. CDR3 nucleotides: TGTGCCAGCAGCTCCTTCGCGACTAGCGGGAGGACCGGGGAGCTGTTTTTT.

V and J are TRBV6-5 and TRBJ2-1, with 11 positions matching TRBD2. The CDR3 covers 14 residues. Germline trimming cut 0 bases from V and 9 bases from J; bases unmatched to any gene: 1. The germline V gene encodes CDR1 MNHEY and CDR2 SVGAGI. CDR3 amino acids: CASSYSTSGVEQFF. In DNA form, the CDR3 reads TGTGCCAGCAGTTACTCGACTAGCGGGGTTGAGCAGTTCTTC.

CDR3 sequence reads: CATTKNGQGRYTEAFF. The DNA for the CDR3 is TGTGCCACCACTAAGAACGGACAGGGACGGTACACTGAAGCTTTCTTT. The rearrangement uses TRBV19 and TRBJ1-1, with 8 bases lining up with TRBD1. Germline loops: CDR1 LNHDA, CDR2 SQIVND (reference sequence). The CDR3 has 16 amino acids. The V segment lost 10 bases and the J segment 3 bases; nucleotides outside the gene matches: 16.

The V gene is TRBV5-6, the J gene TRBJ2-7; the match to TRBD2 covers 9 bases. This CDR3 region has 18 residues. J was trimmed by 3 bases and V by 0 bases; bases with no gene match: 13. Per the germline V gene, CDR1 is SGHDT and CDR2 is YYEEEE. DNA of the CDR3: TGTGCCAGCAGCTTGGCCCGACGAGCGGGAGGAGCAGTCTACGAGCAGTACTTC. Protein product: CASSLARRAGGAVYEQYF.

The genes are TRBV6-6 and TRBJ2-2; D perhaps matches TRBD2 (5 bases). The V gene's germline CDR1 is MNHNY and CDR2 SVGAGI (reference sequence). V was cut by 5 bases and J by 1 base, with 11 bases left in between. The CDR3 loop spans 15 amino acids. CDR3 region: CASSSLALNTGELFF. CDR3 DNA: TGTGCCAGCAGTAGCCTAGCCTTGAACACCGGGGAGCTGTTTTTT.

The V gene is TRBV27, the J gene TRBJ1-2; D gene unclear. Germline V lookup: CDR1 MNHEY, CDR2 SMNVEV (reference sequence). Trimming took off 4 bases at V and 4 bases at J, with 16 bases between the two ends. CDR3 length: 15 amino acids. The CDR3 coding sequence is TGTGCCAGCAGTTCGGATCGGGAGATTTCCTATGGCTACACCTTC. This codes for CASSSDREISYGYTF.

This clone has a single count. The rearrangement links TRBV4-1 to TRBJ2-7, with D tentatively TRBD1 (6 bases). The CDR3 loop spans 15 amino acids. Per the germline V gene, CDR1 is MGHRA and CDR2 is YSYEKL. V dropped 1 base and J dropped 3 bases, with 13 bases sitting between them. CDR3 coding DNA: TGCGCCAGCAGCCAAGGGGACACAGGCAACTACGAGCAGTACTTC. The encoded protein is CASSQGDTGNYEQYF.

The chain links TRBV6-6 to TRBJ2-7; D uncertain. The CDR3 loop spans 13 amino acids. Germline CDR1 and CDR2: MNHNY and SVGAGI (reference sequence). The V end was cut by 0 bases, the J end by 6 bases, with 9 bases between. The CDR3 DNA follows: TGTGCCAGCAGTTACTCGAGTACTGGCGAGCAGTACTTC. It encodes CASSYSSTGEQYF.

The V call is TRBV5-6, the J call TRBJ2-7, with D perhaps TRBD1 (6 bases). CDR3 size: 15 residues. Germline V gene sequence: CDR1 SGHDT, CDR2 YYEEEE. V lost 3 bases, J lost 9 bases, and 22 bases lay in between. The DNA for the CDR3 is TGTGCCAGCAGCTACTACAGGGCCCGCAGTAAAGGGCAGTACTTC. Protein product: CASSYYRARSKGQYF. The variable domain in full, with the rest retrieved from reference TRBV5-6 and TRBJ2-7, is DAGVTQSPTHLIKTRGQQVTLRCSPKSGHDTVSWYQQALGQGPQFIFQYYEEEERQRGNFPDRFSGHQFPNYSSELNVNALLLGDSALYLCASSYYRARSKGQYFGPGTRLTVT.

CDR3 in DNA: TGTGCCAGCAGCCAAGATTTGGGGAGCTCCTACGAGCAGTACTTC. This translates into CASSQDLGSSYEQYF. This chain uses TRBV4-2 with TRBJ2-7; TRBD2 is a possible D gene (5 bases). Germline V gene sequence: CDR1 LGHNA, CDR2 YNFKEQ. The CDR3 is made up of 15 amino acids. Trimming took off 0 bases at V and 0 bases at J, with 9 bases between the two ends.

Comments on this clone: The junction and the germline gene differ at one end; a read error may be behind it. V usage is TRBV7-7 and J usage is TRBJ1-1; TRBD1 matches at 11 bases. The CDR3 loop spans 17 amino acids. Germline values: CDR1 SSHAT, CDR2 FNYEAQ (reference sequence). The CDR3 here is CASSFLDRGLANTEAFF. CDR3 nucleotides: TGTGCTAGCAGCTTTTTGGACAGGGGGCTTGCGAACACTGAAGCTTTCTTT.